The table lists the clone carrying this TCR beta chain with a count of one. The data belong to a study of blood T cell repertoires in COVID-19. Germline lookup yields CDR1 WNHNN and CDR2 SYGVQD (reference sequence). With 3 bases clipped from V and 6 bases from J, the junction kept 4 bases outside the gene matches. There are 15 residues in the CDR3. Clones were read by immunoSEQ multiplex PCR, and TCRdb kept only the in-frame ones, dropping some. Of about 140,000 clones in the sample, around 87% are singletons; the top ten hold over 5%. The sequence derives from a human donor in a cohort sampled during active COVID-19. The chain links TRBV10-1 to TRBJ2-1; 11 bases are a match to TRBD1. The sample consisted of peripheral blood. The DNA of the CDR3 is TGCGCCAGCAGTGATCCGGGACAGGGGGGCAATGAGCAGTTCTTC. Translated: CASSDPGQGGNEQFF.